These 31 T cell receptor beta chains share one sample of origin, sequenced in a study of cytomegalovirus exposure and HLA in healthy donors. PCR used 60 Vbeta primers and 13 Jbeta primers. The protocol was immunoSEQ multiplex PCR, while the TCRdb copy is restricted to in-frame clones and leaves out a portion. The sample consists of about 85,000 clones, over 70% of them appearing once. The sample comprised PBMCs. The receptors derive from a boy between 10 and 17 years old in good health and CMV-seronegative.

V gene TRBV29-1 combines with J gene TRBJ2-7; D is unresolved. The CDR3 extends over 11 amino acids. The V gene's germline CDR1 is SQVTM and CDR2 ANQGSEA. V dropped 6 bases and J dropped 2 bases, with 8 bases sitting between them. The CDR3 region has the DNA TGCAGCGTGACTCTGACCTACGAGCAGTACTTC. This translates into CSVTLTYEQYF.

This clone has a handful of counts. The chain joins TRBV29-1 to TRBJ2-2, with 9 bases identical to TRBD2. Germline V gene lookup returns CDR1 SQVTM and CDR2 ANQGSEA. The CDR3 extends over 13 amino acids. The DNA for the CDR3 is TGCAGTGGTAGCGGGAGTGGCACCGGGGAGCTGTTTTTT. Its protein product is CSGSGSGTGELFF.

This chain joins TRBV28 and TRBJ1-1, with 7 positions matching TRBD1. V trimming: 5 bases; J trimming: 1 base; junction bases outside the gene matches: 4. There are 14 residues in the CDR3. The V gene's germline CDR1 is MDHEN and CDR2 SYDVKM. The DNA of the CDR3 is TGTGCCAGCAGTACAGGGGTGGGGAACACTGAAGCTTTCTTT. The encoded protein is CASSTGVGNTEAFF. Together with reference TRBV28 and TRBJ1-1, the CDR3 gives the full variable domain: DVKVTQSSRYLVKRTGEKVFLECVQDMDHENMFWYRQDPGLGLRLIYFSYDVKMKEKGDIPEGYSVSREKKERFSLILESASTNQTSMYLCASSTGVGNTEAFFGQGTRLTVV.

This clone was detected only a few times. Other DNA sequences in this sample translate to the same CDR3. The chain is built from TRBV30 and TRBJ1-1; no clear D gene. The CDR3 spans 13 residues. With 0 bases removed from V and 2 bases from J, the gap between germline ends came to 7 bases. Germline lookup yields CDR1 GTSNPN and CDR2 SVGIG (reference sequence). DNA of the CDR3: TGTGCCTGGAGTGTAGAGGGTAACACTGAAGCTTTCTTT. Protein product: CAWSVEGNTEAFF.

The chain combines TRBV30 with TRBJ1-2; 7 bases map to TRBD1. V shed 6 bases, J shed 2 bases, and the junction held 6 bases outside the gene matches. The germline CDR1 and CDR2 sequences are GTSNPN and SVGIG (reference sequence). CDR3 length: 13 residues. CDR3 nucleotide sequence: TGTGCCTGCACCCAGACAGGGAACTATGGCTACACCTTC. As protein: CACTQTGNYGYTF.

The sample holds a few counts of this clone. The chain joins TRBV5-1 to TRBJ1-1, with 9 bases aligning to TRBD1. This CDR3 has 16 residues. CDR1 and CDR2 from the germline V gene are SGHRS and YFSETQ. The J segment lost 4 bases and the V segment lost 3 bases, leaving 10 bases of the junction unmatched. The CDR3 here is CASSSARDRDSTEAFF. The CDR3, as DNA: TGCGCCAGCAGCTCCGCTAGGGACAGGGATTCCACTGAAGCTTTCTTT.

This chain links TRBV4-3 with TRBJ2-3; 11 bases line up with TRBD2. The V segment lost 3 bases and the J segment 3 bases; nucleotides outside the gene matches: 2. There are 15 residues in the CDR3. Germline V lookup: CDR1 LGHNA, CDR2 YSLEER. This CDR3 is CASSQSSGRTDTQYF. DNA of the CDR3: TGCGCCAGCAGCCAGTCTAGCGGGAGGACAGATACGCAGTATTTT.

This chain connects TRBV7-2 to TRBJ1-2; unclear D gene. The CDR3 runs to 14 residues. V was cut by 5 bases and J by 3 bases, with 13 bases left in between. Germline CDR1 is SGHTA and CDR2 is FQGNSA. Written as DNA, the CDR3 is TGTGCCAGCAGCCCCCCCAAGGGAGACTATGGCTACACCTTC. Translated: CASSPPKGDYGYTF.

This chain uses TRBV6-1 with TRBJ2-1; TRBD2 matches 7 bases. The CDR3 contains 16 residues. Germline V gene data show CDR1 as MNHNS and CDR2 as SASEGT. Trimming removed 4 bases from V and 0 bases from J; junction bases left unmatched: 6. The CDR3 sequence: CASSGWGGASYNEQFF. The CDR3 bases are TGTGCCAGCAGTGGATGGGGGGGAGCCTCCTACAATGAGCAGTTCTTC.

This CDR3 is CASRLSVGGNQPQHF. CDR3 nucleotide sequence: TGCGCCAGCAGACTTTCTGTAGGGGGCAATCAGCCCCAGCATTTT. The chain uses TRBV4-1 and TRBJ1-5; D is perhaps TRBD1 (5 bases). This CDR3 spans 15 amino acids. Trimming stripped 6 bases from V and 2 bases from J, with 14 bases between. The germline V gene encodes CDR1 MGHRA and CDR2 YSYEKL.

The chain has TRBV6-1 and TRBJ2-7; D is perhaps TRBD1 (6 bases). Trimming pared 1 base from V and 3 bases from J, leaving 16 bases between. The CDR3 loop spans 16 amino acids. In germline, CDR1 is MNHNS, CDR2 SASEGT. CDR3 residues: CASSEESRDTNYEQYF. Here the CDR3 DNA reads TGTGCCAGCAGTGAAGAATCCCGGGACACAAACTACGAGCAGTACTTC.

This clone was found a few times. The CDR3 DNA follows: TGTGCCAGCAGCCCCCTCCAGGGGAGGGACACTGAAGCTTTCTTT. Translated, it gives CASSPLQGRDTEAFF. This sequence joins TRBV4-2 and TRBJ1-1; tentative D call: TRBD1 (6 bases). The CDR3 covers 15 residues. Trimming pared 4 bases from V and 3 bases from J, leaving 15 bases between. Germline loops: CDR1 LGHNA, CDR2 YNFKEQ.

This clone came up once. The chain recombines TRBV7-3 with TRBJ1-1; 9 positions agree with TRBD1. Trimming removed 5 bases from V and 1 base from J; junction bases left unmatched: 2. The CDR3 consists of 14 residues. From germline, CDR1 is SGHTA and CDR2 FQGTGA. The CDR3 sequence is CASSPGQGNTEAFF. DNA for the CDR3: TGTGCCAGCAGCCCGGGACAGGGGAACACTGAAGCTTTCTTT.

CDR3 in amino acids: CASSLTRGSEQFF. DNA of the CDR3: TGTGCCAGCAGCTTAACTAGAGGGAGTGAGCAGTTCTTC. The chain combines TRBV7-3 with TRBJ2-1; TRBD2 is a possible D gene (5 bases). This CDR3 has 13 amino acids. The ends were cut back, 0 bases at V and 9 bases at J, with 9 bases in the middle. Germline V CDR1 and CDR2: SGHTA, FQGTGA. Supplemented by reference TRBV7-3 and TRBJ2-1, the full variable domain reads GAGVSQTPSNKVTEKGKYVELRCDPISGHTALYWYRQSLGQGPEFLIYFQGTGAADDSGLPNDRFFAVRPEGSVSTLKIQRTERGDSAVYLCASSLTRGSEQFFGPGTRLTVL.

The rearrangement joins TRBV30 to TRBJ2-1; TRBD1 matches 7 bases. The J segment lost 7 bases and the V segment lost 6 bases, leaving 9 bases of the junction unmatched. The CDR3 is 13 residues long. Germline CDR1 GTSNPN, CDR2 SVGIG (reference sequence). The CDR3 nucleotides read TGTGCCTGCACCAAGACAGGGAAAAATGAGCAGTTCTTC. Its translation: CACTKTGKNEQFF.

The sample holds a few counts of this clone. This sequence joins TRBV5-6 and TRBJ1-4, with 8 bases identical to TRBD1. The CDR3 is made up of 12 amino acids. Germline V CDR1 and CDR2: SGHDT, YYEEEE. CDR3: CDGGQVGEKLFF. DNA of the CDR3: TGTGACGGGGGACAGGTTGGCGAAAAACTGTTTTTT.

DNA for the CDR3: TGCAGCGTGCCCTCGTCAGCGGGGGGTTACAATGAGCAGTTCTTC. Its protein product is CSVPSSAGGYNEQFF. The chain carries TRBV29-1 and TRBJ2-1, with 9 bases matching TRBD2. CDR3 length equals 15 residues. Per the germline V gene, CDR1 is SQVTM and CDR2 is ANQGSEA. V was clipped by 6 bases and J by 4 bases; unmatched bases: 10.

This sequence joins TRBV29-1 and TRBJ2-1; 8 bases line up with TRBD1. The CDR3 consists of 15 residues. The V segment lost 7 bases and the J segment 4 bases; nucleotides outside the gene matches: 12. CDR1 and CDR2 (germline): SQVTM, ANQGSEA. CDR3 DNA: TGCAGCGCCGCCCCGGGGGACAGGAGATACAATGAGCAGTTCTTC. Protein: CSAAPGDRRYNEQFF.

The chain employs TRBV28 and TRBJ1-1; D unclear. The CDR3 has 16 residues. The germline gives CDR1 MDHEN, CDR2 SYDVKM. V dropped 6 bases and J dropped 0 bases, with 17 bases sitting between them. CDR3 sequence reads: CASSSRGSGLNTEAFF. CDR3 coding DNA: TGTGCCAGCAGCTCAAGAGGGAGCGGGCTGAACACTGAAGCTTTCTTT.

The CDR3 spells CSSRDRGMNTEAFF. The CDR3 region has the DNA TGCAGCTCCCGGGACAGGGGGATGAACACTGAAGCTTTCTTT. The J gene is TRBJ1-1, the V gene TRBV29-1; 11 bases fit TRBD1. V trimming: 8 bases; J trimming: 0 bases; junction bases outside the gene matches: 5. The CDR3 has 14 amino acids. Germline V gene sequence: CDR1 SQVTM, CDR2 ANQGSEA.

The gene calls are TRBV5-4 and TRBJ2-7; D call uncertain. The V gene lost 0 bases and the J gene lost 2 bases, with 6 bases spanning the gap. The CDR3 runs to 13 residues. CDR1 and CDR2 (germline): SGHNT, YYREEE (reference sequence). The CDR3 loop is CASSLAFAYEQYF. The DNA of the CDR3 is TGTGCCAGCAGCTTGGCCTTTGCCTACGAGCAGTACTTC.

This clone appeared a few times. This chain uses TRBV4-1 with TRBJ2-5; TRBD2 matches at 7 bases. The CDR3 extends over 16 amino acids. The junction had 10 bases not matched to a gene; V was cut back by 1 base and J by 5 bases. CDR1 MGHRA and CDR2 YSYEKL come from the germline V gene. The CDR3 DNA is TGCGCCAGCAGCCAAGGAGGAGGCGGGGGTTGGGAGACCCAGTACTTC. Translated: CASSQGGGGGWETQYF.

A word on this clone: Compared with germline, one end of the junction differs, possibly owing to a read error. This chain joins TRBV29-1 and TRBJ2-2, with unresolved D. This CDR3 contains 12 residues. CDR1 is SQVTM, CDR2 ANQGSEA, per germline. Written as DNA, the CDR3 is TGCAGCGTTGAAGGCAACATCGGGGAGCTGTTTTTT. It codes for CSVEGNIGELFF.

The rearrangement joins TRBV18 to TRBJ1-6, with D perhaps matching TRBD1 (6 bases). Deletions cut 5 bases from V and 13 bases from J, with 21 bases between. The CDR3 extends over 15 amino acids. The V gene's germline CDR1 is KGHSH and CDR2 LQKENI. CDR3 sequence reads: CASSSQGRAPDPLHF. In DNA, the CDR3 is TGTGCCAGCTCATCCCAGGGGAGGGCCCCCGATCCCCTCCACTTT.

This chain connects TRBV11-2 to TRBJ2-1; 11 bases map to TRBD2. The trim removed 3 bases at V and 5 bases at J, leaving 3 bases unmatched. The CDR3 covers 15 residues. Germline CDR1 SGHAT, CDR2 FQNNGV. The CDR3 DNA follows: TGTGCCAGCAGCTTTAGCGGGAGGGCCGACAATGAGCAGTTCTTC. This sequence encodes CASSFSGRADNEQFF.

This chain uses TRBV7-9 with TRBJ2-1; no reliable D call. Trimming shortened V by 5 bases and J by 4 bases, and 15 bases separated the two germline ends. CDR1 is SEHNR, CDR2 FQNEAQ, per germline (reference sequence). This CDR3 spans 15 amino acids. CDR3: CASSPSSGIYNEQFF. The CDR3 DNA follows: TGTGCCAGCAGCCCCTCTTCAGGAATATACAATGAGCAGTTCTTC.

The chain recombines TRBV29-1 with TRBJ2-1, with TRBD2 matching 12 bases. Germline V CDR1 and CDR2: SQVTM, ANQGSEA. The J segment lost 9 bases and the V segment lost 1 base, leaving 7 bases of the junction unmatched. This CDR3 region has 15 residues. The CDR3 sequence: CSVEGLAGGPGEQFF. CDR3 DNA: TGCAGCGTTGAAGGGCTAGCGGGAGGGCCGGGTGAGCAGTTCTTC.

In its sample, this clone was seen a few times. The J gene is TRBJ2-3, the V gene TRBV14, with 7 bases fitting TRBD1. The CDR3 runs to 15 residues. Unmatched junction bases numbered 6, after V lost 4 bases and J lost 2 bases. The germline CDR1 and CDR2 sequences are SGHDN and FVKESK. The CDR3 DNA follows: TGTGCCAGCAGCCGTTTGGGACAGCACACAGATACGCAGTATTTT. As protein: CASSRLGQHTDTQYF.

This clone was found once. This sequence joins TRBV18 and TRBJ2-5; TRBD2 agrees at 8 bases. This CDR3 contains 14 residues. V shed 3 bases, J shed 2 bases, and the junction held 2 bases outside the gene matches. Looked up from germline, CDR1 is KGHSH and CDR2 is LQKENI. The CDR3 sequence: CASSPGREQETQYF. CDR3 nucleotides: TGTGCCAGCTCACCCGGGAGGGAGCAAGAGACCCAGTACTTC. Supplemented by reference TRBV18 and TRBJ2-5, the full variable domain reads NAGVMQNPRHLVRRRGQEARLRCSPMKGHSHVYWYRQLPEEGLKFMVYLQKENIIDESGMPKERFSAEFPKEGPSILRIQQVVRGDSAAYFCASSPGREQETQYFGPGTRLLVL.

The chain links TRBV30 to TRBJ1-3; 10 nucleotides line up with TRBD1. J gave up 1 base and V 4 bases, and 7 bases lay outside the gene matches. Germline V gives CDR1 GTSNPN, CDR2 SVGIG (reference sequence). CDR3 size: 16 residues. The CDR3 spells CAWTTGTGVSGNTIYF. In DNA form, the CDR3 reads TGTGCCTGGACTACGGGGACAGGGGTTTCTGGAAACACCATATATTTT. The full variable domain, with the rest looked up from reference TRBV30 and TRBJ1-3, is SQTIHQWPATLVQPVGSPLSLECTVEGTSNPNLYWYRQAAGRGLQLLFYSVGIGQISSEVPQNLSASRPQDRQFILSSKKLLLSDSGFYLCAWTTGTGVSGNTIYFGEGSWLTVV.

The V gene is TRBV6-6, the J gene TRBJ1-1, with a possible D match to TRBD1 (6 bases). Germline loops: CDR1 MNHNY, CDR2 SVGAGI (reference sequence). Trimming stripped 0 bases from V and 5 bases from J, with 13 bases between. The CDR3 extends over 15 amino acids. In DNA, the CDR3 is TGTGCCAGCAGTTACTCGGGGTGGGGGCGGACTGAAGCTTTCTTT. Translated: CASSYSGWGRTEAFF.